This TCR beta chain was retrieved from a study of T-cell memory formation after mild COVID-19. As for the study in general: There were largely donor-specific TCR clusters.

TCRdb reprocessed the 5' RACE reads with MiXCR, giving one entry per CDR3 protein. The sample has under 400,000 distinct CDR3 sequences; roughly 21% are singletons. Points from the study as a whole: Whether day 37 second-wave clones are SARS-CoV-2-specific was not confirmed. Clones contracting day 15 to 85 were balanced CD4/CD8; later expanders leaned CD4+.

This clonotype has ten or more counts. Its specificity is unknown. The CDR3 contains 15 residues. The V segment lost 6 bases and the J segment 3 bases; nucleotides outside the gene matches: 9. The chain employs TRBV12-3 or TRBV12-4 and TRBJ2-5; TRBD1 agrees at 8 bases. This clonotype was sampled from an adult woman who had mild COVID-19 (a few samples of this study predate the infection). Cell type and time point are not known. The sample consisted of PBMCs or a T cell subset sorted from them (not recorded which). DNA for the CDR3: TGTGCCAGCAGCGACCCTACAGGGGGAAAAGAGACCCAGTACTTC. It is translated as CASSDPTGGKETQYF.